This T cell receptor beta chain was found in a study of T cell responses to AZD1222 COVID-19 vaccine. Study-wide points: Sampling that yielded the repertoires occurred only after the peak T cell response.

Method: immunoSEQ multiplex PCR; TCRdb's copy keeps in-frame clones and lacks some. This sample has approximately 65,000 clones, with roughly 80% found just once. The germline V gene encodes CDR1 MNHEY and CDR2 SVGEGT. This CDR3 has 15 residues. V gave up 5 bases and J gave up 2 bases; unmatched junction bases: 4. About this clone: Its specificity is unknown.

The rearrangement uses TRBV6-2 or TRBV6-3 and TRBJ2-2, with TRBD1 matching over 8 bases. The sample in question was peripheral blood, obtained on day 0 of AZD1222 vaccination. The receptor was isolated from an adult in good health. The CDR3 DNA follows: TGTGCCAGCAGTCGACAGGGGATTAACACCGGGGAGCTGTTTTTT. It specifies CASSRQGINTGELFF.